This is a list of T cell receptor beta chains from one sample in a study of neurological immune-mediated disorders. TCRdb reprocessed the 5' RACE reads with MiXCR, giving one entry per CDR3 protein. This table has some 20,000 distinct CDR3 sequences, 13% to 15% appearing once. What was sequenced was CD4+ T cells from blood. Receptor source: a woman in her sixties or seventies with HTLV-1-associated myelopathy (HAM/TSP). Both conserved end residues are part of each CDR3. Fields, in order: V gene, clone size, D gene, J gene, CDR3 DNA, CDR3 protein. A D gene is named only where the DNA matches it firmly. Only some rows state a clone size, as once, few, many or a class for expanded clones.

V: TRBV20-1; size: many; D: .; J: TRBJ2-7; DNA: TGCAGTGCTACAGGCAGTAGGTCCTACGAGCAGTACTTC; CDR3: CSATGSRSYEQYF
V: TRBV15; size: once; D: .; J: TRBJ2-1; DNA: TGTGACACCCTGGCCCTGGACCACGATGAGAAGTTCTTC; CDR3: CDTLALDHDEKFF
V: TRBV15; size: many; D: .; J: TRBJ2-3; DNA: TGTGCCACCAGCAGATCAATTGAAAGGGGCACAGATACGCAGTATTTT; CDR3: CATSRSIERGTDTQYF
V: TRBV7-9; size: many; D: .; J: TRBJ2-1; DNA: TGTGCCAGCAGCTTAACAAGCAATGAGCAGTTCTTC; CDR3: CASSLTSNEQFF
V: TRBV20-1; size: many; D: .; J: TRBJ2-1; DNA: TGCAGTGCTAGAGAGGGCCTTTCCTACAATGAGCAGTTCTTC; CDR3: CSAREGLSYNEQFF
V: TRBV9; size: medium-sized; D: .; J: TRBJ2-7; DNA: TGTGCCAGCAGCGTAGTCGCCAGCTCCTACGAGCAGTACTTC; CDR3: CASSVVASSYEQYF
V: TRBV5-1; size: .; D: TRBD2; J: TRBJ2-7; DNA: TGCGCCAGCAGCCCCACTAGCGACCGAAACTACGAGCAGTACTTC; CDR3: CASSPTSDRNYEQYF
V: TRBV7-9; size: medium-sized; D: TRBD2; J: TRBJ2-1; DNA: TGTGCCAGCAGCTTAGCTGGGGGCGGGAGGGCCGGCAATGAGCAGTTCTTC; CDR3: CASSLAGGGRAGNEQFF
V: TRBV7-9; size: many; D: .; J: TRBJ2-1; DNA: TGTGCCAGCAGCTTAGAGGGCAGCTCATACAATGAGCAGTTCTTC; CDR3: CASSLEGSSYNEQFF
V: TRBV12-3/TRBV12-4; size: many; D: .; J: TRBJ1-1; DNA: TGTGCCAGCAACTCCAGGGTTTCGGAGGCTTTCTTT; CDR3: CASNSRVSEAFF
V: TRBV12-3/TRBV12-4; size: many; D: .; J: TRBJ2-1; DNA: TGTGCCAGCAGTTTGGCGCCAAACAATGAGCAGTTCTTC; CDR3: CASSLAPNNEQFF
V: TRBV25-1; size: many; D: .; J: TRBJ2-6; DNA: TGTGCCAGCAGTGACAGGCAGGGAAGTGCCGGGGCCAACGTCCTGACTTTC; CDR3: CASSDRQGSAGANVLTF
V: TRBV20-1; size: many; D: .; J: TRBJ2-3; DNA: TGCAGTGCTTACCTAAGGACGACAGATACGCAGTATTTT; CDR3: CSAYLRTTDTQYF
V: TRBV10-3; size: many; D: TRBD1; J: TRBJ1-2; DNA: TGTGCCATCAGTCCGGGGACAGGGGACTACACCTTC; CDR3: CAISPGTGDYTF
V: TRBV29-1; size: many; D: .; J: TRBJ1-2; DNA: TGCAGCGGGGCCCAGGCGGGGTCTGGCTACACCTTC; CDR3: CSGAQAGSGYTF
V: TRBV20-1; size: .; D: .; J: TRBJ1-1; DNA: TGCAGTGCTAGAGATTGGGCAGGGAGGGACACTGGAGCTTTATTT; CDR3: CSARDWAGRDTGALF